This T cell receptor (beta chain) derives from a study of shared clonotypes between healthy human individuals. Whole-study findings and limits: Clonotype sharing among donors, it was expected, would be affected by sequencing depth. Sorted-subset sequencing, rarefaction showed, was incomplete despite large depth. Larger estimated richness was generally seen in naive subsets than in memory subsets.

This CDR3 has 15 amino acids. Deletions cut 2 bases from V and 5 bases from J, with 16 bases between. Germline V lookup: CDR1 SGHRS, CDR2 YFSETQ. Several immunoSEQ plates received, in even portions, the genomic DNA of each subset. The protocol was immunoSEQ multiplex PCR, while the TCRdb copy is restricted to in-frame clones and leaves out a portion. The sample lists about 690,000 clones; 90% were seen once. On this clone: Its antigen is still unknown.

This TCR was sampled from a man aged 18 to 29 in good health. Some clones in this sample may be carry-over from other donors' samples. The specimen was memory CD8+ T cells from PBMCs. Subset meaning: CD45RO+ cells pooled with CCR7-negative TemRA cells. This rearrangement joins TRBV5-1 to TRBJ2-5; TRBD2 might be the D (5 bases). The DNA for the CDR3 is TGCGCCAGCAGCTTAATCGATCCCTCGGGGGAGACCCAGTACTTC. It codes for CASSLIDPSGETQYF.